These T cell receptor beta chains were read from a single sample in a study of blood T cell repertoires in COVID-19. The assay was immunoSEQ multiplex PCR, and TCRdb's table has in-frame clones only and misses some. This table holds roughly 120,000 clones, more than 80% found once. Material for sequencing was peripheral blood. These receptors all come from a woman older than 75 with COVID-19, enrolled during active disease. Each CDR3 is given with its conserved first and last residue. D genes are given only for firm matches. Not all rows give a size; the values are once, few, many and, for expanded clones, a class.

D,size,J,V,DNA,CDR3
NA,once,TRBJ2-6,TRBV11-2,TGTGCCAGCAGCTTTGGACTCTCTGGGGCCAACGTCCTGACTTTC,CASSFGLSGANVLTF
TRBD1,NA,TRBJ1-5,TRBV6-5,TGTGCCAGCAAAGGACAGGGGATTATCAATCAGCCCCAGCATTTT,CASKGQGIINQPQHF
NA,NA,TRBJ1-2,TRBV5-5,TGTGCCAGCAGCTCGGACAGCCTTTATGGCTACACCTTC,CASSSDSLYGYTF
TRBD2,many,TRBJ2-1,TRBV4-1,TGCGCCAGCAGCCAGACCCTCGGAGCGGGAGTTATCAATGAGCAGTTCTTC,CASSQTLGAGVINEQFF
NA,NA,TRBJ2-1,TRBV12-3/TRBV12-4,TGTGCCAGCAGATTACAGGGAAATGAGCAGTTCTTC,CASRLQGNEQFF
TRBD1,NA,TRBJ2-3,TRBV6-5,TGTGCCAGCAGTCGGGGACAGCCATCCACAGATACGCAGTATTTT,CASSRGQPSTDTQYF
NA,NA,TRBJ1-4,TRBV20-1,TGCAGTGCTAGTGGAGGGCTCCTCAGAACAACTAATGAAAAACTGTTTTTT,CSASGGLLRTTNEKLFF
NA,NA,TRBJ2-2,TRBV5-8,TGTGCCAGCAGCCCCGCGTCGAACACCGGGGAGCTGTTTTTT,CASSPASNTGELFF
TRBD1,once,TRBJ1-5,TRBV28,TGTGCCAGCAGTGCCTTCACAGGGGTGGCTCAGCCCCAGCATTTT,CASSAFTGVAQPQHF
NA,NA,TRBJ2-1,TRBV4-2,TGTGCCTCGACCCTAACCGCGACACGAATGTGGAATGAGCAGTTCTTC,CASTLTATRMWNEQFF
TRBD1,many,TRBJ1-5,TRBV7-9,TGTGCCAGCAGCTTAGAGGCAGGGGGTAATCAGCCCCAGCATTTT,CASSLEAGGNQPQHF
NA,NA,TRBJ2-7,TRBV5-1,TGCGCCAGCAGCCTGGAGGGACAACCGCCGTACGAGCAGTACTTC,CASSLEGQPPYEQYF
TRBD1,once,TRBJ2-1,TRBV28,TGTGCCGGCACGGACAGGGGCTCCCCCAATGAGCAGTTCTTC,CAGTDRGSPNEQFF
TRBD1,once,TRBJ1-6,TRBV6-5,TGTGCCAGCAGTTACTTCCAGGGGGCCTCCGGGTCACCCCTCCACTTT,CASSYFQGASGSPLHF
NA,NA,TRBJ1-3,TRBV6-2/TRBV6-3,TGTGCCAGCAGTTACCGCCGGGACATTGGAAACACCATATATTTT,CASSYRRDIGNTIYF
TRBD1,NA,TRBJ1-3,TRBV7-8,TGTGCCAGCAGCTTAGCGACAGGGGGAAGTAACACCATATATTTT,CASSLATGGSNTIYF
NA,NA,TRBJ2-1,TRBV29-1,TGCAGCGTTGCGGAACAGGGGGGGATAAGTAATGAGCAGTTCTTC,CSVAEQGGISNEQFF
NA,once,TRBJ2-7,TRBV21-1,TGTGCCAGCAGCAAAATCTCGGACAGACTCTCCTACGAGCAGTACTTC,CASSKISDRLSYEQYF
NA,once,TRBJ2-1,TRBV24-1,TGTGCCACCAGTGATCCCGACACAATCTCCTACAATGAGCAGTTCTTC,CATSDPDTISYNEQFF
TRBD1,NA,TRBJ2-3,TRBV9,TGTGCCAGCAGCGGGTCGGGACAGGGAGGCACAGATACGCAGTATTTT,CASSGSGQGGTDTQYF
NA,NA,TRBJ2-2,TRBV2,TGTGCCAGCAGACCAACCGGGAGGACAGCGAACACCGGGGAGCTGTTTTTT,CASRPTGRTANTGELFF
NA,NA,TRBJ2-6,TRBV3-1/TRBV3-2,TGTGCCAGCAGCGGGGTGAGGGTCTCTGGGGCCAACGTCCTGACTTTC,CASSGVRVSGANVLTF
TRBD1,NA,TRBJ1-2,TRBV5-4,TGTGCCAGCAGCCTGACAGGGGTTTATGGCTACACCTTC,CASSLTGVYGYTF
NA,once,TRBJ1-5,TRBV6-2/TRBV6-3,TGTGCCAGCAGTCCCCGCGAGGGTCGTGGCAATCAGCCCCAGCATTTT,CASSPREGRGNQPQHF
TRBD2,NA,TRBJ2-2,TRBV6-4,TGTGCCAGCAGTGAGCGGGAGGCCGGGGAGCTGTTTTTT,CASSEREAGELFF
NA,NA,TRBJ2-7,TRBV27,TGTGCCAGCAGCGACTCCGGGACCTACGAGCAGTACTTC,CASSDSGTYEQYF
TRBD1,NA,TRBJ2-7,TRBV23-1,TGCGCCAGCAGTCATCTGGCTCGGGGACAGGGGGCTTACGAGCAGTACTTC,CASSHLARGQGAYEQYF
NA,once,TRBJ2-3,TRBV7-2,TGTGCCAGCAGCCTCTACTCGGCGGGTGCCGCAGATACGCAGTATTTT,CASSLYSAGAADTQYF
TRBD2,NA,TRBJ2-1,TRBV2,TGTGCCAGCAGTGCCTCCGGGACTACATACAATGAGCAGTTCTTC,CASSASGTTYNEQFF
NA,NA,TRBJ1-2,TRBV11-2,TGTGCCAGCAGCCCCCACTTATCTAACTATGGCTACACCTTC,CASSPHLSNYGYTF
NA,NA,TRBJ2-5,TRBV12-3/TRBV12-4,TGTGCCAGCAGTTTCAGATCTGCCGTGACCCAGTACTTC,CASSFRSAVTQYF
TRBD2,NA,TRBJ2-5,TRBV7-9,TGTGCCAGCAGCCCGAGGGGGACTAGCGGTCCGGAGACCCAGTACTTC,CASSPRGTSGPETQYF
NA,NA,TRBJ2-3,TRBV3-1/TRBV3-2,TGTGCCAGCAGCCAGTCGAGTAGCAGAACAGATACGCAGTATTTT,CASSQSSSRTDTQYF
TRBD1,NA,TRBJ2-7,TRBV5-1,TGCGCCAGCAGCTTTTTAGCACAGGGGGCGGGGGAGCAGTACTTC,CASSFLAQGAGEQYF
TRBD1,NA,TRBJ1-1,TRBV6-5,TGTGCCAGCAGTTCGAGGGGGCGGTTCTTCGCTGAAGCTTTCTTT,CASSSRGRFFAEAFF
TRBD1,once,TRBJ2-3,TRBV12-5,TGTGCTAGTGGTTTGGGGACAGGGCCGTCAGATACGCAGTATTTT,CASGLGTGPSDTQYF
NA,NA,TRBJ1-3,TRBV29-1,TGCAGCGCAATAGGACAGACTGGAAACACCATATATTTT,CSAIGQTGNTIYF
NA,NA,TRBJ2-5,TRBV18,TGTGCCAGCTCACCACCGGGACTCCAAGAGACCCAGTACTTC,CASSPPGLQETQYF
NA,NA,TRBJ2-7,TRBV27,TGTGCCAGCAGTTTATCGCCAGGATTAGGCGAGCAGTACTTC,CASSLSPGLGEQYF
NA,NA,TRBJ1-6,TRBV6-6,TGTGCCAGCAGGCCGGACACAAATAATTCACCCCTCCACTTT,CASRPDTNNSPLHF
NA,NA,TRBJ2-7,TRBV28,TGTGCCAGCAGTTTAATAGCCACCGGGACTTACCCCTACGAGCAGTACTTC,CASSLIATGTYPYEQYF
NA,NA,TRBJ2-4,TRBV3-1/TRBV3-2,TGTGCCAGCAGCCAATTTATGGTTAGCGTGGCCAAAAACATTCAGTACTTC,CASSQFMVSVAKNIQYF
NA,once,TRBJ1-4,TRBV28,TGTGCCAGCAGTTTACCCGGGTCAACTAATGAAAAACTGTTTTTT,CASSLPGSTNEKLFF
TRBD2,NA,TRBJ2-1,TRBV9,TGTGCCAGCAGCGTAGCGGGAGGGCCGTACAATGAGCAGTTCTTC,CASSVAGGPYNEQFF
NA,NA,TRBJ2-5,TRBV12-3/TRBV12-4,TGTGCCAGCAGTTTAGCAGGGGTGGCGACCCAGTACTTC,CASSLAGVATQYF
NA,NA,TRBJ1-2,TRBV6-5,TGTGCCAGCAGTTATGATTCAGGGTACCTCTATGGCTACACCTTC,CASSYDSGYLYGYTF
NA,NA,TRBJ1-2,TRBV20-1,TGCAGTGCTAGTCGGGCAGGGAGGGCACCCTATGGCTACACCTTC,CSASRAGRAPYGYTF
NA,NA,TRBJ1-3,TRBV7-2,TGTGCCAGCCGAAAAACGGGGGGAAACACCATATATTTT,CASRKTGGNTIYF
TRBD1,NA,TRBJ1-4,TRBV4-3,TGCGCCAGCAGCCAGGGGACAGGGGTTCAAGCTAATGAAAAACTGTTTTTT,CASSQGTGVQANEKLFF
NA,NA,TRBJ1-1,TRBV7-9,TGTGCCAGCAGCAGGACAGACACTGAAGCTTTCTTT,CASSRTDTEAFF
TRBD1,NA,TRBJ1-1,TRBV5-5,TGTGCCAGCAGCTTGGTGACAGGGGGCTTTGACACTGAAGCTTTCTTT,CASSLVTGGFDTEAFF
NA,once,TRBJ1-1,TRBV6-5,TGTGCCAGCAGTTACTTCACTGGAGCGAACACTGAAGCTTTCTTT,CASSYFTGANTEAFF
NA,once,TRBJ2-3,TRBV5-1,TGCGCCAGCAGCGTGGCTCTAGCGCGTGGCGCAGATACGCAGTATTTT,CASSVALARGADTQYF
TRBD2,NA,TRBJ2-5,TRBV19,TGTGCCAGTAGTATGTTGACTAGCGGGAGTTATGAGACCCAGTACTTC,CASSMLTSGSYETQYF
NA,NA,TRBJ2-1,TRBV5-1,TGCGCCAGCAGCTTGGGGCCGAAACGAGCGAGCTCCTACAATGAGCAGTTCTTC,CASSLGPKRASSYNEQFF
NA,NA,TRBJ2-1,TRBV5-1,TGCGCCAGCAGCTTGGACCAGGGGTGGGGCAATGAGCAGTTCTTC,CASSLDQGWGNEQFF
NA,NA,TRBJ2-3,TRBV7-8,TGTGCCAGCAGCTTAAGCTTCTCCACGCAGTATTTT,CASSLSFSTQYF
NA,NA,TRBJ1-6,TRBV5-4,TGTGCCAGCAGCTGGGATACGGGAGATTCACCCCTCCACTTT,CASSWDTGDSPLHF
TRBD2,NA,TRBJ2-7,TRBV4-3,TGCGCCAGCAGCCAAGAAGCAGCGGGAGTCAACGAGCAGTACTTC,CASSQEAAGVNEQYF
TRBD1,once,TRBJ1-1,TRBV9,TGTGCCAGCAGCGTAGGGGGACAGGGAAGGACTGAAGCTTTCTTT,CASSVGGQGRTEAFF